In its sample, the clone carrying this TCR beta chain was seen many times. Its specificity is not known. The entry originates in a study of Graves' ophthalmopathy and Graves' hyperthyroidism. Study-level results: In blood, most expanded thyroid clonotypes above 0.001 frequency were also detected. Ophthalmopathy progression predictions by the model showed 72% to 80% specificity and about 68% sensitivity.

Hyperthyroidism patients had new diagnoses, durations under 2 months, and ages of 18 to 65. RNA transcripts were the template, and TCR beta CDR3 regions were amplified from them. In the first round, RT-PCR was carried out with HTBI primers, and a multiplex PCR formed the second round. TCRdb recomputed calls from the multiplex PCR reads with MiXCR, one row per CDR3 protein. Among over a million distinct CDR3 sequences, about 38% were seen once, and the ten largest hold around 10%. The CDR3 runs 14 residues. With 3 bases removed from V and 5 bases from J, the gap between germline ends came to 14 bases. CDR1 SGHRS and CDR2 YFSETQ come from the germline V gene.

The source of this sequence is an adult man with Graves' hyperthyroidism. Sequencing input: peripheral blood or thyroid tissue (not recorded which). This sequence joins TRBV5-1 and TRBJ2-5; a weak D match, TRBD1 (5 bases). The CDR3 sequence is CASSSWGAAETQYF. CDR3 coding DNA: TGCGCCAGCAGCTCTTGGGGCGCGGCGGAGACCCAGTACTTC.